This entry lists 6 T cell receptor beta chains sequenced from one sample in a study of blood T cells in healthy people across ages. The use of a sample-barcoded 5' primer and a J-beta primer mix characterized a second PCR of roughly 7 to 12 cycles. TCRdb reprocessed the 5' RACE reads with MiXCR, giving one entry per CDR3 protein. The repertoire holds 710,000 or so distinct CDR3 sequences, with about 30% as singletons. Specimen: blood. The source of these receptors is a woman older than 75 in good health.

The V and J genes are TRBV5-1 and TRBJ2-2; D possibly corresponds to TRBD2 (7 bases). CDR1 is SGHRS and CDR2 is YFSETQ in the germline V gene. The CDR3 is 17 amino acids. V shed 1 base and J shed 0 bases, with 13 bases lying between them. The CDR3 region has the DNA TGCGCCAGCAGCTTGCACGGGGGGCGAGCGAACACCGGGGAGCTGTTTTTT. This encodes CASSLHGGRANTGELFF.

The chain uses TRBV14 and TRBJ2-3; 9 bases match TRBD2. Germline lookup yields CDR1 SGHDN and CDR2 FVKESK. V dropped 4 bases and J dropped 1; count of bases not matched to a gene: 12. This CDR3 region has 18 residues. CDR3 amino acids: CASSRRGGRVFGTDTQYF. The CDR3 DNA reads TGTGCCAGCAGCCGGCGGGGGGGGCGAGTTTTTGGCACAGATACGCAGTATTTT.

V usage is TRBV5-6 and J usage is TRBJ2-7; possibly TRBD1 or TRBD2 for D (5 bases each). Trimming shortened V by 4 bases and J by 2 bases, and 13 bases separated the two germline ends. CDR1 and CDR2 from the germline V gene are SGHDT and YYEEEE. The CDR3 is 14 amino acids. This CDR3 is CASSVAGTTYEQYF. CDR3 DNA: TGTGCCAGCAGCGTGGCCGGGACGACCTACGAGCAGTACTTC.

Only one count was recorded for this clonotype. The V gene is TRBV5-1, the J gene TRBJ1-3; D remains unclear. V shed 4 bases and J shed 1 base, with 15 bases lying between them. The CDR3 has 16 residues. Germline V lookup: CDR1 SGHRS, CDR2 YFSETQ. The CDR3 sequence: CASSPSGVASGNTIYF. Written as DNA, the CDR3 is TGCGCCAGCAGCCCCAGCGGTGTGGCTTCTGGAAACACCATATATTTT.

The rearrangement links TRBV5-6 to TRBJ1-4, with TRBD1 as a possible D gene (5 bases). Germline V gives CDR1 SGHDT, CDR2 YYEEEE. The length of the CDR3 is 18 residues. The V and J ends lost 0 bases and 7 bases respectively, with 22 bases between them. CDR3 region: CASSLGAGLVGGSEKLFF. The CDR3 DNA follows: TGTGCCAGCAGCTTGGGGGCGGGACTAGTTGGAGGCAGTGAAAAACTGTTTTTT. The variable domain in full, with the rest retrieved from reference TRBV5-6 and TRBJ1-4, is DAGVTQSPTHLIKTRGQQVTLRCSPKSGHDTVSWYQQALGQGPQFIFQYYEEEERQRGNFPDRFSGHQFPNYSSELNVNALLLGDSALYLCASSLGAGLVGGSEKLFFGSGTQLSVL.

The gene calls are TRBV6-6 and TRBJ2-5; 10 bases agree with TRBD2. Trimming at V came to 2 bases and at J to 1 base, leaving 4 bases not matched to a gene. Germline V gene sequence: CDR1 MNHNY, CDR2 SVGAGI (reference sequence). The CDR3 sequence is 16 residues long. The CDR3 spells CASSYLTSGSQETQYF. DNA of the CDR3: TGTGCCAGCAGTTACCTGACTAGCGGGTCCCAAGAGACCCAGTACTTC.